This T cell receptor (beta chain) emerged from a study of beta chain features in type 1 diabetes. Expressed TCRB transcripts were sequenced because the entire RNA isolate underwent reverse transcription. Samples of naive, central memory and regulatory T cells yielded a mean of approximately 3.7 million reads. Sequencing used immunoSEQ multiplex PCR; TCRdb keeps in-frame clones, though not all of them. The sample holds 150,000 to 200,000 clones, around 8% seen once. On this clone itself: Its cognate antigen is unknown.

Germline V gene lookup returns CDR1 ENHRY and CDR2 SYGVKD. The length of the CDR3 is 15 residues. V trimming: 7 bases; J trimming: 4 bases; junction bases outside the gene matches: 11. Study outcomes and limitations: When Type 1 diabetes patients were examined, their TCRB CDR3s proved moderately but significantly shorter in all four CD4+ subsets.

The clonotype was recovered from a woman aged 18 to 35 with type 1 diabetes. The sample taken for sequencing was central memory CD4+ T cells from blood. The chain links TRBV10-3 to TRBJ2-5; 8 nucleotides align to TRBD2. In DNA, the CDR3 is TGTGCCATCACGGGGGGGTTAGGGCAAGGAGAGACCCAGTACTTC. Translated, it gives CAITGGLGQGETQYF.